This is a list of T cell receptor beta chains from one sample in a study of Graves' ophthalmopathy and Graves' hyperthyroidism. MiXCR was run by TCRdb on the multiplex PCR reads, yielding one entry per CDR3 protein. Among 660,000 or so distinct CDR3 sequences listed, about two fifths were seen once. The sample was peripheral blood. These receptors all stem from an adult man with Graves' ophthalmopathy. Both conserved end residues are part of each CDR3. Each record gives: CDR3 protein, V gene, J gene, D gene. The D gene is left open where the match is weak.

CDR3aa: CASSHTGLAVEQYF
v_gene: TRBV4-2
j_gene: TRBJ2-7
d_gene: .

CDR3aa: CSVLTGNSPLHF
v_gene: TRBV29-1
j_gene: TRBJ1-6
d_gene: .

CDR3aa: CASSFGGMVNQPQHF
v_gene: TRBV2
j_gene: TRBJ1-5
d_gene: .

CDR3aa: CASSSEAGRTGANVLTF
v_gene: TRBV7-3
j_gene: TRBJ2-6
d_gene: .

CDR3aa: CASLTGGGDGYTF
v_gene: TRBV2
j_gene: TRBJ1-2
d_gene: TRBD1

CDR3aa: CSTHVGGGGYTF
v_gene: TRBV29-1
j_gene: TRBJ1-2
d_gene: .

CDR3aa: CASSPLGQRGSGYEQYF
v_gene: TRBV6-5
j_gene: TRBJ2-7
d_gene: .

CDR3aa: CSHGGNTEAFF
v_gene: TRBV29-1
j_gene: TRBJ1-1
d_gene: .

CDR3aa: CAISESYTSLDYEQYF
v_gene: TRBV10-3
j_gene: TRBJ2-7
d_gene: .

CDR3aa: CASSPSPVLGSYGYTF
v_gene: TRBV7-9
j_gene: TRBJ1-2
d_gene: .

CDR3aa: CASSRRQITEAFF
v_gene: TRBV12-3/TRBV12-4
j_gene: TRBJ1-1
d_gene: .

CDR3aa: CASSPTDRGNTEAFF
v_gene: TRBV6-1
j_gene: TRBJ1-1
d_gene: TRBD1

CDR3aa: CSARRGRVNTEAFF
v_gene: TRBV20-1
j_gene: TRBJ1-1
d_gene: .

CDR3aa: CASSAQGPTGELFF
v_gene: TRBV19
j_gene: TRBJ2-2
d_gene: .

CDR3aa: CASSQQGGSGELFF
v_gene: TRBV25-1
j_gene: TRBJ2-2
d_gene: .

CDR3aa: CASSSYTGGYEQYF
v_gene: TRBV7-3
j_gene: TRBJ2-7
d_gene: .

CDR3aa: CASSPAGREQFF
v_gene: TRBV7-9
j_gene: TRBJ2-1
d_gene: .

CDR3aa: CASSLEGNFYEQYF
v_gene: TRBV7-3
j_gene: TRBJ2-7
d_gene: .

CDR3aa: CSALNQGGNYGYTF
v_gene: TRBV20-1
j_gene: TRBJ1-2
d_gene: .

CDR3aa: CASSGQLDSQETQYF
v_gene: TRBV10-3
j_gene: TRBJ2-5
d_gene: .